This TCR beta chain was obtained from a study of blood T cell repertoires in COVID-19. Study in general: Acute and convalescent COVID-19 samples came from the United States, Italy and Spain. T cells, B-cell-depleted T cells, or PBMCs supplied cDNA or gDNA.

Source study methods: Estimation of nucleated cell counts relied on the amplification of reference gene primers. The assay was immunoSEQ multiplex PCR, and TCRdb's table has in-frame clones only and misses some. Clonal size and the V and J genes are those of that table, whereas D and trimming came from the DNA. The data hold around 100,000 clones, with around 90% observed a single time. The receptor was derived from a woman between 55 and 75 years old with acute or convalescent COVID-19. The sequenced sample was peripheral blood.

The CDR3 coding sequence is TGTGCCAGCTCTAGCGGGGAGGCCAATGAGCAGTTCTTC. Its protein product is CASSSGEANEQFF. This chain links TRBV5-4 with TRBJ2-1; 9 nucleotides match TRBD2. The CDR3 runs 13 residues. Losses at the gene ends were 7 bases for V and 6 bases for J; bases not matched to a gene: 5. Germline CDR1 reads SGHNT; CDR2 reads YYREEE (reference sequence).